Listed here are 17 T cell receptor beta chains from one sample, sequenced in a study of blood T cell repertoires in COVID-19. Only in-frame clones appear in the TCRdb table, and some are missing; sequencing was by immunoSEQ multiplex PCR. The top ten clones hold about 2% of a sample with roughly 250,000 clones, roughly 93% of them seen once. Sequenced: PBMCs or T cells enriched from blood (not recorded which). All receptors derive from a woman aged 40 to 50 with acute COVID-19.

The chain is built from TRBV11-2 and TRBJ1-1; TRBD1 agrees at 10 bases. V dropped 5 bases and J dropped 6; count of bases not matched to a gene: 6. This CDR3 region has 14 residues. Germline V gene lookup returns CDR1 SGHAT and CDR2 FQNNGV. In nucleotides, the CDR3 is TGTGCCAGCAGCGTAAGGACAGGGGGGGCTGAAGCTTTCTTT. It yields the protein CASSVRTGGAEAFF.

The V gene is TRBV3-1 (or the pseudogene TRBV3-2), the J gene TRBJ1-5; D is possibly TRBD1 (5 bases). Trimming left V 3 bases short and J 11 bases short, with 8 bases between. CDR1 LGHDT and CDR2 YNNKEL come from the germline V gene (reference sequence). The CDR3 runs 11 residues. CDR3 sequence (DNA): TGTGCCAGCAGCCAGGGGCAGGCCCAGCATTTT. Amino acid sequence: CASSQGQAQHF.

The chain has TRBV16 and TRBJ1-5; 8 positions match TRBD1. The V and J ends lost 3 bases and 2 bases, in that order; junction bases with no gene match: 3. The CDR3 is made up of 15 amino acids. Germline CDR1 and CDR2: KGHSY and FQNENV. CDR3 in DNA: TGTGCCAGCAGCCATCAGGGACAGGGCAATCAGCCCCAGCATTTT. This gives the protein CASSHQGQGNQPQHF.

This chain links TRBV5-1 with TRBJ1-1, with a tentative D call TRBD1 (5 bases). The CDR3 consists of 14 residues. Trimming shortened V by 6 bases and J by 2 bases, and 14 bases separated the two germline ends. Per germline, CDR1 SGHRS and CDR2 YFSETQ. The CDR3 is CASTSGSVNTEAFF. The CDR3, as DNA: TGCGCCAGCACATCAGGGTCAGTAAACACTGAAGCTTTCTTT.

The gene calls are TRBV4-1 and TRBJ2-2; TRBD2 matches 7 bases. CDR1 and CDR2 from the germline V gene are MGHRA and YSYEKL. With 5 bases clipped from V and 5 bases from J, the junction kept 8 bases outside the gene matches. CDR3 size: 15 residues. CDR3 sequence: CASSSGLSRTGELFF. The CDR3 DNA follows: TGCGCCAGCAGCTCGGGACTAAGTCGAACCGGGGAGCTGTTTTTT.

The chain has TRBV7-7 and TRBJ1-2; maybe TRBD1 (6 bases). Between the trimmed V and J ends, which lost 5 bases and 6 bases, there was a span of 22 bases. The CDR3 length is 16 residues. Per germline, CDR1 SSHAT and CDR2 FNYEAQ (reference sequence). Written as DNA, the CDR3 is TGTGCCAGCAGCATAGAGAAGACAGGCGCCTTCCATGGCTACACCTTC. This codes for CASSIEKTGAFHGYTF.

The table lists this clone with a count of one. The rearrangement uses TRBV6-5 and TRBJ1-1; D is uncertain. V dropped 3 bases and J dropped 4 bases, with 12 bases sitting between them. Per the germline V gene, CDR1 is MNHEY and CDR2 is SVGAGI. This CDR3 has 14 residues. The CDR3 is CASSYKESGTEAFF. The CDR3 bases are TGTGCCAGCAGTTATAAAGAGAGCGGCACTGAAGCTTTCTTT.

This clone has only one observation. The rearrangement uses TRBV2 and TRBJ2-5; D remains unclear. CDR3 length: 15 residues. With 5 bases removed from V and 5 bases from J, the gap between germline ends came to 18 bases. Germline assignment: CDR1 SNHLY and CDR2 FYNNEI. CDR3 sequence (DNA): TGTGCCAGCAGTCCTAGGCGGCTAGTCCGGGAGACCCAGTACTTC. As protein: CASSPRRLVRETQYF.

The gene calls are TRBV2 and TRBJ1-1; 9 bases agree with TRBD1. Germline V gene sequence: CDR1 SNHLY, CDR2 FYNNEI. There are 12 residues in the CDR3. The J segment lost 10 bases and the V segment lost 5 bases, leaving 5 bases of the junction unmatched. This CDR3 reads CASSREQGAAFF. The CDR3 coding sequence is TGTGCCAGCAGTCGTGAACAGGGGGCAGCTTTCTTT.

V is TRBV21-1 and J is TRBJ1-4; the table's D gene call, TRBD1, was not cross checked with the DNA. TRBV21-1 is noted as a pseudogene. The CDR3 extends over 14 amino acids. CDR3 bases: TGTGCCAGCAGCGGGGGACACACTAATGAAAAACTGTTTTTT. Translation: CASSGGHTNEKLFF.

The V call is TRBV29-1, the J call TRBJ2-1; 8 bases line up with TRBD2. The CDR3 length is 12 residues. Germline CDR1 and CDR2: SQVTM and ANQGSEA. V trimming: 4 bases; J trimming: 7 bases; junction bases outside the gene matches: 3. This CDR3 is CSVVASGNEQFF. As DNA, the CDR3 is TGCAGCGTTGTCGCTAGCGGGAATGAGCAGTTCTTC.

CDR3 loop: CASSRPGTERPNYGYTF. CDR3 bases: TGTGCCAGCTCACGACCCGGGACAGAAAGACCTAACTATGGCTACACCTTC. The chain has TRBV18 and TRBJ1-2, with TRBD1 identical over 7 bases. Trimming took 4 bases from V and 0 from J; bases not matched to a gene: 11. This CDR3 is built from 17 residues. CDR1 and CDR2 from the germline V gene are KGHSH and LQKENI.

V gene TRBV7-2 combines with J gene TRBJ1-1; D ambiguous. V was pared by 4 bases and J by 1 base, with 10 bases between. The CDR3 totals 14 residues. Germline CDR1 SGHTA, CDR2 FQGNSA. CDR3 protein: CASSSILRNTEAFF. The CDR3 bases are TGTGCCAGCAGCTCAATTCTAAGGAACACTGAAGCTTTCTTT.

The rearrangement links TRBV12-3 or TRBV12-4 to TRBJ1-1; D gene ambiguous. Trimming shortened V by 5 bases and J by 10 bases, and 17 bases separated the two germline ends. This CDR3 comprises 13 residues. The CDR3 region has the DNA TGTGCCAGCAGTACCCACCTACGGTTTGGAGCTTTCTTT. Protein: CASSTHLRFGAFF.

The J gene is TRBJ2-7, the V gene TRBV18; D not resolved. The germline V gene encodes CDR1 KGHSH and CDR2 LQKENI. V was cut by 0 bases and J by 1 base, with 7 bases left in between. The CDR3 length is 14 residues. The CDR3 DNA reads as TGTGCCAGCTCACCACCGTCCAGTTCCTACGAGCAGTACTTC. Translated: CASSPPSSSYEQYF.

This chain connects TRBV5-1 to TRBJ2-5, with 15 bases aligning to TRBD2. The germline V gene has CDR1 SGHRS and CDR2 YFSETQ. With V trimmed by 5 bases and J by 0 bases, 5 bases remained unmatched. This CDR3 spans 17 amino acids. CDR3 DNA sequence: TGCGCCAGCAGAGATGGACTAGCGGGGGGGTACCAAGAGACCCAGTACTTC. Translation gives CASRDGLAGGYQETQYF. The whole variable domain, remainder taken from reference TRBV5-1 and TRBJ2-5, is KAGVTQTPRYLIKTRGQQVTLSCSPISGHRSVSWYQQTPGQGLQFLFEYFSETQRNKGNFPGRFSGRQFSNSRSEMNVSTLELGDSALYLCASRDGLAGGYQETQYFGPGTRLLVL.

The chain joins TRBV5-4 to TRBJ1-5; no reliable D call. The CDR3 extends over 12 amino acids. V was shortened by 3 bases and J by 7 bases, with 8 bases between the two germline ends. The germline gives CDR1 SGHNT, CDR2 YYREEE (reference sequence). Here the CDR3 DNA reads TGTGCCAGCAGCTCGCCAGGACAGCCCCAGCATTTT. This encodes CASSSPGQPQHF.